These 2 T cell receptor beta chains were sequenced from one sample in a study of blood T cell repertoires in COVID-19. Sequencing was performed with immunoSEQ multiplex PCR; in TCRdb, only in-frame clones are kept and a portion is missing. The sample consists of about 100,000 clones, 85% of them appearing once. The sample comprised peripheral blood. The source of these receptors is a woman in her 70s with active or convalescent COVID-19.

J is TRBJ2-7 and V is TRBV10-1; the match to TRBD2 covers 7 bases. The V segment lost 2 bases and the J segment 7 bases; nucleotides outside the gene matches: 17. Germline CDR1 reads WNHNN; CDR2 reads SYGVQD (reference sequence). The CDR3 totals 17 residues. CDR3 nucleotide sequence: TGCGCCAGCAGTGAGAGGGAGGGGAGTTCTAGATCGGGGGAGCAGTACTTC. Protein product: CASSEREGSSRSGEQYF.

A note on this clone: This same CDR3 is encoded by further DNA sequences in the sample. The chain is built from TRBV3-1 (or the pseudogene TRBV3-2) and TRBJ1-2; D is uncertain. Trimming removed 1 base from V and 3 bases from J, with 3 bases in between. Looked up from germline, CDR1 is LGHDT and CDR2 is YNNKEL (reference sequence). The length of the CDR3 is 12 residues. The CDR3 region is CASSQADYGYTF. DNA of the CDR3: TGTGCCAGCAGCCAAGCCGACTATGGCTACACCTTC.